These 19 T cell receptor beta chains share one sample of origin, sequenced in a study of tissue T cells after allogeneic stem cell transplantation. The time point here: mouse harvest day 7 after allogeneic transplant. Tail vein injection delivered 10^7 T-cell-depleted bone marrow cells and 10^6 splenic CD5+ T cells. Libraries were prepared by immunoSEQ multiplex PCR; TCRdb keeps only in-frame clonotypes and omits some of them. The data hold some 7,000 clones, with roughly 50% observed a single time. The sample was lymph node tissue. The receptors originated from a female BALB/c mouse given C57BL/6 T cells with graft-versus-host disease after an allogeneic hematopoietic cell transplant.

With respect to this clone: Gene labels here are mouse ones. The CDR3 is cut off 1 residue early in the read; its end comes from the germline J gene. This chain uses TRBV2 with TRBJ2-3; D is perhaps TRBD1 (6 bases). The CDR3 has 15 amino acids. Trimming cost V 0 bases and J 6 bases, with 13 bases left between them. CDR1 and CDR2 (germline): LGHNA, YSYQKL. CDR3: CASSQDQGRGETLYF. The sequenced CDR3 bases are TGTGCCAGCAGCCAAGATCAGGGCAGGGGTGAAACGCTGTAT.

This clone is labeled medium-sized (0.01 to 0.1%). Gene names denote mouse genes. The read terminates 1 residue ahead of where the CDR3 ends, so the germline J gene completes it. This rearrangement joins TRBV2 to TRBJ2-4; D is undetermined. The CDR3 is 15 amino acids. The germline gives CDR1 LGHNA, CDR2 YSYQKL. V lost 0 bases to trimming and J lost 0 bases, with 7 bases between them. This CDR3 reads CASSQETSSQNTLYF. The CDR3 bases that were read are TGTGCCAGCAGCCAAGAGACTTCTAGTCAAAACACCTTGTAC.

In its sample, this clone ranks as large. The gene symbols are mouse symbols. The read terminates 1 residue ahead of where the CDR3 ends, so the germline J gene completes it. V usage is TRBV17 and J usage is TRBJ2-2, with a weak D call TRBD2 (7 bases). From germline, CDR1 is MNHDT and CDR2 YYDKIL. Trimming removed 1 base from V and 6 bases from J, with 9 bases in between. The CDR3 contains 14 residues. The CDR3 region is CASSRVGGPGQLYF. The sequenced CDR3 bases are TGTGCTAGCAGTAGAGTTGGGGGGCCCGGGCAGCTCTAC.

A note on this clone: The genes are named according to mouse. The read is 1 residue too short to cover the CDR3 end, so that end is filled in from the germline J gene. The chain combines TRBV26 with TRBJ2-4, with no clear D. Germline assignment: CDR1 KGHPV and CDR2 FQNQEV (reference sequence). Trimming stripped 3 bases from V and 0 bases from J, with 7 bases between. The CDR3 contains 14 residues. The CDR3 is CASSLTSSQNTLYF. The part of the CDR3 DNA that was read is TGTGCCAGCAGTCTAACATCTAGTCAAAACACCTTGTAC. Looking up the rest from reference TRBV26 and TRBJ2-4 gives the full variable domain: NSKVIQTPRYLVKGQGQKAKMRCIPEKGHPVVFWYQQNKNNEFKFLINFQNQEVLQQIDMTEKRFSAECPSNSPCSLEIQSSEAGDSALYLCASSLTSSQNTLYFGAGTRLSVL.

In its sample, this clone was seen a few times. Mouse names are used for the genes. The CDR3 end is not reached by the read, which stops 1 residue before it; the germline J gene fills it in. The same CDR3 also results from other DNA sequences found in this sample. The chain links TRBV13-2 to TRBJ2-5; possibly TRBD1 or TRBD2 for D (5 bases each). This CDR3 region has 14 residues. Germline V CDR1 and CDR2: NNHNN, SYGAGS (reference sequence). The germline V and J ends were trimmed by 2 bases and 0 bases, with 7 bases remaining between them. CDR3: CASGDRGNQDTQYF. The DNA read from the CDR3 is TGTGCCAGCGGTGACCGGGGGAACCAAGACACCCAGTAC.

As for this clone: Gene labels here are mouse ones. Read coverage stops 1 residue before the CDR3 terminus; the germline J gene supplies the remainder. The rearrangement links TRBV3 to TRBJ2-5; D could derive from TRBD1 or TRBD2 (5 bases each). The CDR3 totals 13 residues. Trimming removed 5 bases at V and 5 bases at J, with 11 bases between. In germline, CDR1 is SNHLY, CDR2 FYNGKV (reference sequence). The CDR3 spells CASSPRDRDTQYF. The CDR3 DNA, read in part, is TGTGCCAGCAGCCCCAGGGACCGAGACACCCAGTAC.

About this clone itself: The genes and germline here are from mouse. The read ends 1 residue shy of where the CDR3 ends; the end is completed using the germline J gene. This rearrangement joins TRBV17 to TRBJ1-1; D might be TRBD1 (6 bases). Trimming cost V 0 bases and J 8 bases, with 10 bases left between them. This CDR3 comprises 13 residues. Germline V gene sequence: CDR1 MNHDT, CDR2 YYDKIL. Partial CDR3 DNA: TGTGCTAGCAGTAGAGATGGGGGGCTGGAAGTCTTC. Translation: CASSRDGGLEVF. The CDR3, in full, reads CASSRDGGLEVFF. The full variable domain, its missing parts supplied by reference TRBV17 and TRBJ1-1, is DTTVKQNPRYKLARVGKPVNLICSQTMNHDTMYWYQKKPNQAPKLLLFYYDKILNREADTFEKFQSSRPNNSFCSLYIGSAGLEYSAMYLCASSRDGGLEVFFGKGTRLTVV.

Remarks on this clone: Gene names and germline refer to mouse. The observed sequence ends 1 residue before the CDR3 terminus, with the missing tail filled in from the germline J gene. The V gene is TRBV23, the J gene TRBJ1-6; TRBD1, the table's D call, lacks a check against the DNA. TRBJ1-6 is an open reading frame, and its role is uncertain. CDR3 length equals 17 residues. Looked up from germline, CDR1 is KGHTA and CDR2 is FQNQQP. The CDR3 region is CSSSQSGFNSYNSPLYF. The DNA read from the CDR3 is TGCTCCAGCAGTCAATCAGGGTTTAATTCCTATAATTCGCCCCTCTAC.

Points on this clone: Gene and germline names: mouse. Read data end 1 residue before the CDR3 end; the end is taken from the germline J gene. The chain joins TRBV1 to TRBJ2-4, with 13 bases aligning to TRBD2. J was trimmed by 5 bases and V by 0 bases; bases with no gene match: 5. CDR1 is NSQYPW, CDR2 LRSPGD, per germline (reference sequence). The CDR3 loop spans 17 amino acids. This chain's CDR3 is CTCSADPGLGGLNTLYF. Incomplete CDR3 DNA: TGCACCTGCAGTGCAGATCCCGGACTGGGGGGGCTAAACACCTTGTAC.

Points on this clone: The genes and germline here are from mouse. The read is 1 residue too short to cover the CDR3 end, so that end is filled in from the germline J gene. The rearrangement joins TRBV12-1 to TRBJ2-7; 8 bases are shared with TRBD2. CDR1 is SGHSN, CDR2 HYEKVE, per germline. J was trimmed by 0 bases and V by 1 base; bases with no gene match: 1. The CDR3 contains 14 residues. Incomplete CDR3 DNA: TGTGCCAGCTCTCTTTGGGGGGGCTCCTATGAACAGTAC. Translating it yields CASSLWGGSYEQY. The CDR3, in full, reads CASSLWGGSYEQYF.

The count of this clone is one. Gene names denote mouse genes. The CDR3 end is not reached by the read, which stops 1 residue before it; the germline J gene fills it in. The chain couples TRBV26 to TRBJ1-3; D is uncertain. Trimming removed 2 bases from V and 0 bases from J, with 5 bases in between. The CDR3 runs 14 residues. The V gene's germline CDR1 is KGHPV and CDR2 FQNQEV (reference sequence). The CDR3 protein is CASSLQSSGNTLYF. The DNA read from the CDR3 is TGTGCCAGCAGTCTGCAAAGTTCTGGAAATACGCTCTAT.

In its sample, this clone was seen a few times. Here the gene names and germline are mouse. Sequencing ends 1 residue short of the CDR3 end; the germline J gene provides the rest. The genes are TRBV3 and TRBJ2-4; 8 nucleotides align to TRBD2. V was pared by 5 bases and J by 0 bases, with 4 bases of the junction left unmatched. Germline V lookup: CDR1 SNHLY, CDR2 FYNGKV (reference sequence). The CDR3 sequence is 15 residues long. The CDR3: CASSPDWASQNTLYF. The sequenced CDR3 bases are TGTGCCAGCAGCCCGGACTGGGCTAGTCAAAACACCTTGTAC.

About this clone: Genes here carry mouse names. Coverage ceases 1 residue before the CDR3 finishes, and the germline J gene fills in the end. This chain joins TRBV3 and TRBJ1-3, with 7 bases that match TRBD1. The germline CDR1 and CDR2 sequences are SNHLY and FYNGKV (reference sequence). Unmatched junction bases numbered 0, after V lost 2 bases and J lost 2 bases. CDR3 length: 14 amino acids. The sequenced CDR3 bases are TGTGCCAGCAGCTTACAGGGGGCTGGAAATACGCTCTAT. Translating gives CASSLQGAGNTLY. The CDR3 as a whole reads CASSLQGAGNTLYF.

Remarks on this clone: Genes and germline are mouse. The covered CDR3 bases are TGTGCCAGCTCTCTATGGGTAAACACCGGGCAGCTCTAC. Its translation: CASSLWVNTGQLY. The full-length CDR3 reads as CASSLWVNTGQLYF. The rearrangement links TRBV12-1 to TRBJ2-2; unclear D gene. The read finishes 1 residue shy of the CDR3 end, and the germline J gene is used to complete it. V was clipped by 1 base and J by 1 base, with 6 bases between them. From germline, CDR1 is SGHSN and CDR2 HYEKVE. The CDR3 runs to 14 residues.

With respect to this clone: Gene names are the mouse ones. The read ends 1 residue before the CDR3 terminus; that terminus is restored from the germline J gene. V and J are TRBV13-1 and TRBJ2-1, with D unclear. V gave up 5 bases and J gave up 0 bases, with 9 bases separating them. CDR1 is NSHNY, CDR2 SYGAGN, per germline. This CDR3 has 14 residues. The sequenced part of the CDR3 DNA is TGTGCCAGCAGCGTGGACGGTAACTATGCTGAGCAGTTC. Its protein is CASSVDGNYAEQF. The complete CDR3 reads CASSVDGNYAEQFF.

Concerning this clone: Gene names and germline match the mouse. Read coverage stops 1 residue before the CDR3 terminus; the germline J gene supplies the remainder. V gene TRBV5 combines with J gene TRBJ1-6; D gene uncertain. TRBJ1-6 is identified as an open reading frame with a role that is uncertain. The V gene's germline CDR1 is LGHNA and CDR2 YNLKQL (reference sequence). The length of the CDR3 is 15 residues. The V end was cut by 0 bases, the J end by 2 bases, with 5 bases between. CDR3 DNA (partial): TGTGCCAGCAGCCAAGACGGGGCCTATAATTCGCCCCTCTAC. This gives the protein CASSQDGAYNSPLY. The whole CDR3 protein reads CASSQDGAYNSPLYF.

This clone was observed once. The gene names given are mouse names. The read ends 1 residue shy of where the CDR3 ends; the end is completed using the germline J gene. This chain connects TRBV2 to TRBJ2-3, with 7 bases that match TRBD2. The CDR3 is made up of 16 amino acids. V lost 2 bases to trimming and J lost 0 bases; unmatched junction nucleotides: 5. Germline V gives CDR1 LGHNA, CDR2 YSYQKL. The CDR3 spells CASSQQLGTSAETLYF. The sequenced part of the CDR3 DNA is TGTGCCAGCAGCCAACAACTGGGGACTAGTGCAGAAACGCTGTAT.

This clone is labeled as medium-sized. Here the gene names and germline are mouse. The read ends 1 residue early relative to the CDR3; the germline J gene fills the gap. The gene calls are TRBV16 and TRBJ2-7; 9 bases map to TRBD2. Germline V gene lookup returns CDR1 SGHSA and CDR2 FRNQAP. V shed 5 bases and J 0 bases; nucleotides not matched to a gene: 2. The CDR3 has 14 amino acids. This CDR3 reads CASSLTGGSYEQYF. CDR3 DNA (partial): TGTGCAAGCAGCCTGACTGGGGGCTCCTATGAACAGTAC.

Notes on this clone: Mouse gene names apply. With the read ending 1 residue before the CDR3 end, the germline J gene is used to fill in that end. The genes are TRBV26 and TRBJ2-5; 7 nucleotides line up with TRBD1. This CDR3 contains 13 residues. Germline V gene data show CDR1 as KGHPV and CDR2 as FQNQEV (reference sequence). Trimming took 6 bases from V and 5 from J; bases not matched to a gene: 5. CDR3 DNA, as far as it was read: TGTGCCAGCAGCCGACAGGGCCCAGACACCCAGTAC. This translates into CASSRQGPDTQY. The entire CDR3 is CASSRQGPDTQYF. The variable domain in full, with the rest retrieved from reference TRBV26 and TRBJ2-5, is NSKVIQTPRYLVKGQGQKAKMRCIPEKGHPVVFWYQQNKNNEFKFLINFQNQEVLQQIDMTEKRFSAECPSNSPCSLEIQSSEAGDSALYLCASSRQGPDTQYFGPGTRLLVL.